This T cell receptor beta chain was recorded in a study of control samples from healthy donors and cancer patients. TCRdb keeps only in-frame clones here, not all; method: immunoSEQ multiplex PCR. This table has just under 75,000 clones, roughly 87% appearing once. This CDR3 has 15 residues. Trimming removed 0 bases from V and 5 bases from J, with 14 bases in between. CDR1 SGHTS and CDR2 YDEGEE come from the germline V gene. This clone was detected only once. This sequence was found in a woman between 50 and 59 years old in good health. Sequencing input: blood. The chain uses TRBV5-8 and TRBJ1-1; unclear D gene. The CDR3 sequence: CASSLVWGLGTEAFF. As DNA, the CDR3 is TGTGCCAGCAGCTTGGTGTGGGGATTGGGGACTGAAGCTTTCTTT. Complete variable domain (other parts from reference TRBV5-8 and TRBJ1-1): EAGVTQSPTHLIKTRGQQATLRCSPISGHTSVYWYQQALGLGLQFLLWYDEGEERNRGNFPPRFSGRQFPNYSSELNVNALELEDSALYLCASSLVWGLGTEAFFGQGTRLTVV.